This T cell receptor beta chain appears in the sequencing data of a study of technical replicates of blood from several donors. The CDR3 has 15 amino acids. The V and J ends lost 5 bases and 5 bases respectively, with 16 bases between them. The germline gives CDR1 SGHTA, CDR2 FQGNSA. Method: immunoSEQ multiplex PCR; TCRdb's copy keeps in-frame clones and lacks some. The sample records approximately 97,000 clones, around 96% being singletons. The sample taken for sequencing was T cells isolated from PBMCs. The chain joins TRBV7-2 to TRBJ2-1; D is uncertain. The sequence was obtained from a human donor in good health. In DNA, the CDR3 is TGTGCCAGCAGCCCCGTCGGAGTAGTGAACAATGAGCAGTTCTTC. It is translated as CASSPVGVVNNEQFF.